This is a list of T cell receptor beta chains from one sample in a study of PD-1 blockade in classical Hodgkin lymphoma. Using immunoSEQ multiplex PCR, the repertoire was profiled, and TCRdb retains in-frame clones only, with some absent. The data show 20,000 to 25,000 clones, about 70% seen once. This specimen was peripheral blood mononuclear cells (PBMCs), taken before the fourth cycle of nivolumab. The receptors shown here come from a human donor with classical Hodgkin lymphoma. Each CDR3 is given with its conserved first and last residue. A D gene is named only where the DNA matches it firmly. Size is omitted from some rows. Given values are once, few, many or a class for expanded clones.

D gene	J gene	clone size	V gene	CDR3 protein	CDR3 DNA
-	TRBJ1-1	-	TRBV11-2	CASSLWGQMNTEAFF	TGTGCCAGCAGCTTATGGGGCCAGATGAACACTGAAGCTTTCTTT
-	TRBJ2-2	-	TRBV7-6	CASSVRGTLNTGELFF	TGTGCCAGCAGCGTGCGCGGGACTCTGAACACCGGGGAGCTGTTTTTT
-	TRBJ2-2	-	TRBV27	CASSLSRRSGELFF	TGTGCCAGCAGTTTATCGAGGAGGTCCGGGGAGCTGTTTTTT
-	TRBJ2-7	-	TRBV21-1	CASSKKRRGGQPMAGQYF	TGTGCCAGCAGCAAGAAGAGGAGAGGGGGGCAGCCGATGGCCGGGCAGTACTTC
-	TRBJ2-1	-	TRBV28	CASSSIAYQRFF	TGTGCCAGCAGCTCGATAGCCTATCAGCGGTTCTTC
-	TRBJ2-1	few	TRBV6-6	CATRTNYNEQFF	TGTGCTACCAGGACGAACTACAATGAGCAGTTCTTC
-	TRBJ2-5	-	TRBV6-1	CASIGETQYF	TGTGCCAGCATCGGAGAGACCCAGTACTTC
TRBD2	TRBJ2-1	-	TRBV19	CASSTAGTSGNNEQFF	TGTGCCAGTAGTACGGCCGGGACTAGCGGAAACAATGAGCAGTTCTTC
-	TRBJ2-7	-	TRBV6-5	CASSGGGQIYEQYF	TGTGCCAGCAGCGGGGGAGGACAGATCTACGAGCAGTACTTC
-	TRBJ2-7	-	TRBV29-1	CSVSTSYEQYF	TGCAGCGTCTCGACCTCCTACGAGCAGTACTTC